Presented here are 26 T cell receptor beta chains from one specimen sequenced in a study of monozygotic twins with inflammatory bowel disease. TCRdb reprocessed the 5' RACE reads; each CDR3 protein has one entry and no DNA is given. This repertoire comprises nearly 450,000 distinct CDR3 sequences; its ten largest clones make up roughly 2.3%. Sequences were obtained from blood. The receptor set was obtained from a human donor with ulcerative colitis or Crohn's disease, or a healthy co-twin of an affected twin (not recorded which).

The chain links TRBV7-8 to TRBJ2-7; TCRdb reports TRBD1, a call that lacks DNA to check it against. Germline assignment: CDR1 SGHVS and CDR2 FQNEAQ. CDR3 length: 15 amino acids. The CDR3 region is CASSLAQGIGNEQYF.

The chain recombines TRBV27 with TRBJ1-5. The germline V gene encodes CDR1 MNHEY and CDR2 SMNVEV (reference sequence). This CDR3 has 14 residues. This CDR3 reads CASRRSAADQPQHF.

The J gene is TRBJ1-2, the V gene TRBV6-5; without DNA, the TCRdb call of TRBD1 cannot be checked. Germline V gives CDR1 MNHEY, CDR2 SVGAGI. The CDR3 length is 12 residues. The chain's CDR3 is CATGQGNYGYTF.

The chain has TRBV10-3 and TRBJ1-3; the D call from TCRdb, TRBD1, cannot be confirmed without DNA. The CDR3 contains 15 residues. CDR1 and CDR2 from the germline V gene are ENHRY and SYGVKD. The CDR3 reads CATFETGFSGNTIYF.

The chain recombines TRBV12-3 or TRBV12-4 with TRBJ2-5; TCRdb gives TRBD2 as the D gene, but with no DNA this cannot be confirmed. There are 16 residues in the CDR3. CDR3 residues: CASSPSTGSRRETQYF.

This CDR3 is CSARGDRGSRTEAFF. The V call is TRBV20-1, the J call TRBJ1-1; TCRdb's D gene call, TRBD1, goes unchecked for lack of DNA. The CDR3 spans 15 residues. From germline, CDR1 is DFQATT and CDR2 SNEGSKA (reference sequence).

The chain combines TRBV7-2 with TRBJ2-2; the TCRdb call, TRBD1, lacks DNA for checking. Germline assignment: CDR1 SGHTA and CDR2 FQGNSA. The CDR3 loop spans 14 amino acids. CDR3 residues: CAITSYRDTGELFF.

The chain recombines TRBV5-1 with TRBJ2-1; TCRdb lists TRBD1, though no DNA is available to test this call. In germline, CDR1 is SGHRS, CDR2 YFSETQ. The CDR3 is 15 residues long. The CDR3 here is CASSWDPSPYNEQFF. The full variable domain, with the rest looked up from reference TRBV5-1 and TRBJ2-1, is KAGVTQTPRYLIKTRGQQVTLSCSPISGHRSVSWYQQTPGQGLQFLFEYFSETQRNKGNFPGRFSGRQFSNSRSEMNVSTLELGDSALYLCASSWDPSPYNEQFFGPGTRLTVL.

The chain couples TRBV6-5 to TRBJ1-1. The CDR3 has 12 residues. Germline V gene lookup returns CDR1 MNHEY and CDR2 SVGAGI. The CDR3 spells CASSYSSTEAFF.

The J gene is TRBJ1-2, the V gene TRBV5-1. The CDR3 consists of 13 residues. Per germline, CDR1 SGHRS and CDR2 YFSETQ. CDR3 sequence: CASSLEGNYGYTF.

This chain links TRBV5-1 with TRBJ2-3. Germline V gene sequence: CDR1 SGHRS, CDR2 YFSETQ. The CDR3 contains 12 residues. CDR3 sequence reads: CASSLVQDTQYF.

CDR3 loop: CASGLAEKAFF. The V call is TRBV7-2, the J call TRBJ1-1. The CDR3 has 11 amino acids. CDR1 and CDR2 from the germline V gene are SGHTA and FQGNSA.

The chain links TRBV28 to TRBJ1-5; TCRdb proposes TRBD1, but this gene call is untestable without DNA. CDR1 and CDR2 from the germline V gene are MDHEN and SYDVKM. The CDR3 is 14 amino acids. CDR3 amino acids: CASSWTGGSQPQHF.

This chain connects TRBV2 to TRBJ2-5. Looked up from germline, CDR1 is SNHLY and CDR2 is FYNNEI. The CDR3 sequence is 11 residues long. The chain's CDR3 is CASSEYETQYF.

The V and J genes are TRBV5-4 and TRBJ2-1. The CDR3 sequence is 15 residues long. CDR1 and CDR2 (germline): SGHNT, YYREEE (reference sequence). CDR3 region: CASSLEQNSYNEQFF.

This chain joins TRBV7-3 and TRBJ2-1; TCRdb calls TRBD1, which cannot be checked without DNA. This CDR3 is 15 amino acids long. In germline, CDR1 is SGHTA, CDR2 FQGTGA. This CDR3 reads CASSSTGVGYNEQFF.

The chain is built from TRBV5-1 and TRBJ1-6. Germline loops: CDR1 SGHRS, CDR2 YFSETQ. The CDR3 is made up of 15 amino acids. This CDR3 reads CASSLDSFYNSPLHF.

The J gene is TRBJ2-7, the V gene TRBV29-1; the D call from TCRdb, TRBD2, cannot be confirmed without DNA. The length of the CDR3 is 13 residues. The germline V gene has CDR1 SQVTM and CDR2 ANQGSEA. Here the CDR3 reads CSVASGGFYEQYF.

The chain recombines TRBV25-1 with TRBJ1-4; with no DNA, the TCRdb D assignment of TRBD1 cannot be verified. This CDR3 is built from 14 residues. Germline assignment: CDR1 MGHDK and CDR2 SYGVNS. The CDR3 is CASRARAGGEKLFF.

The chain employs TRBV28 and TRBJ2-3; the TCRdb D gene call, TRBD1, has no DNA to confirm it. CDR1 and CDR2 from the germline V gene are MDHEN and SYDVKM. This CDR3 has 16 amino acids. CDR3 in amino acids: CASPPTPGQRTDTQYF.

CDR3: CASSLGSRHQPQHF. The chain links TRBV7-9 to TRBJ1-5. This CDR3 region has 14 residues. Per germline, CDR1 SEHNR and CDR2 FQNEAQ (reference sequence).

V and J are TRBV7-2 and TRBJ1-1; TCRdb indicates TRBD1, and absent DNA this call remains unverified. The CDR3 loop spans 15 amino acids. Germline-derived CDR1 and CDR2 are SGHTA and FQGNSA. The CDR3 spells CASSLAGGGNTEAFF.

The chain is built from TRBV28 and TRBJ2-1; TCRdb outputs TRBD2, but without DNA this stays unchecked. There are 19 residues in the CDR3. Germline assignment: CDR1 MDHEN and CDR2 SYDVKM. CDR3 loop: CASSPHDWTSFLSYNEQFF.

V and J are TRBV5-1 and TRBJ2-1; TCRdb's assignment of TRBD1 cannot be checked, as there is no DNA. Germline V lookup: CDR1 SGHRS, CDR2 YFSETQ. The CDR3 contains 14 residues. CDR3 protein: CASSVGQKYNEQFF.

The V gene is TRBV10-3, the J gene TRBJ1-1; TCRdb calls TRBD1, which cannot be checked without DNA. The germline gives CDR1 ENHRY, CDR2 SYGVKD. The CDR3 is made up of 14 amino acids. The CDR3 here is CAISITGMNTEAFF.

The rearrangement uses TRBV2 and TRBJ2-1; the D gene TCRdb calls, TRBD1, cannot be checked with no DNA. Germline V gene data show CDR1 as SNHLY and CDR2 as FYNNEI. The CDR3 covers 14 residues. The CDR3 protein is CACTGTGGYNEQFF.